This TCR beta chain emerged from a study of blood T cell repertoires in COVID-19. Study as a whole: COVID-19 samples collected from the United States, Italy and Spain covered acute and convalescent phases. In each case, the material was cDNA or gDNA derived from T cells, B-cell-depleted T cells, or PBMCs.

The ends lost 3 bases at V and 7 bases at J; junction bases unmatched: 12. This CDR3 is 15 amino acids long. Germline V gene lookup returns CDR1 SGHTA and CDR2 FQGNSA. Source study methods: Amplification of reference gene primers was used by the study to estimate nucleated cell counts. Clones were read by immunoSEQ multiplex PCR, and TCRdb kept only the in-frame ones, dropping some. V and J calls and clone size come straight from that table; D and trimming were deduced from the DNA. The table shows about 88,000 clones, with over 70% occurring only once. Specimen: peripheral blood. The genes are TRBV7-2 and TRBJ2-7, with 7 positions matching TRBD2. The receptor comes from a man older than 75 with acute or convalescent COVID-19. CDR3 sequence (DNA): TGTGCCAGCAGCTTTAGCGAGCGGGGCGTCTTTGAGCAGTACTTC. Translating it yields CASSFSERGVFEQYF. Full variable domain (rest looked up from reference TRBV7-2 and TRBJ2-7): GAGVSQSPSNKVTEKGKDVELRCDPISGHTALYWYRQSLGQGLEFLIYFQGNSAPDKSGLPSDRFSAERTGGSVSTLTIQRTQQEDSAVYLCASSFSERGVFEQYFGPGTRLTVT.